The clone carrying this TCR beta chain came up many times. As yet, its antigen is unknown. V gave up 1 base and J gave up 0 bases, with 9 bases separating them. The V gene's germline CDR1 is LGHNA and CDR2 YSLEER. The CDR3 runs to 15 residues. This sample was taken from a study of early T cells in non-severe SARS-CoV-2 infection. On the study more broadly: The input, bulk RNA from unsorted whole blood, was sequenced, and chains were unpaired.

General study findings and limits: Missing private and CD4 specificities, VDJdb matching favored anti-spike CD8 responses.

Molecules of cDNA were individually given unique molecular identifiers that were attached to them. One entry per CDR3 protein, called by TCRdb with MiXCR from the 5' RACE reads. Found here are approximately 48,000 distinct CDR3 sequences, around 6% of them singletons; the top ten hold approximately 3%. This clonotype was sampled from an adult who was a healthcare worker with PCR-confirmed SARS-CoV-2 infection or an uninfected control (not recorded which). The specimen comprised whole blood, sampled at baseline. This sequence joins TRBV4-3 and TRBJ1-2; the D is unclear. For the CDR3, the DNA is TGCGCCAGCAGCCAAGGCCCGGGGTCTAACTATGGCTACACCTTC. Protein product: CASSQGPGSNYGYTF.